What follows are 5 T cell receptor beta chains derived from one specimen sequenced in a study of OX40 agonist ivuxolimab in advanced cancers. Sequenced by immunoSEQ multiplex PCR; TCRdb stores in-frame clones only, minus some. This sample yields tens of thousands of clones, of which 88% are seen a single time; more than 5% belongs to the top ten. The specimen comprised CD4+ or CD8+ T cells sorted from blood, sampled in a trial of the OX40 agonist ivuxolimab. These receptors originate from an adult with an advanced solid tumor such as melanoma, head and neck, liver or kidney cancer.

This clone is medium-sized in the sample. The V and J genes are TRBV7-2 and TRBJ1-6; weak D call: TRBD1 (5 bases). Per germline, CDR1 SGHTA and CDR2 FQGNSA. CDR3 size: 17 residues. The V gene lost 1 base and the J gene lost 9 bases, with 19 bases spanning the gap. This CDR3 is CASSLGLDSPRGSPLHF. CDR3 DNA: TGTGCCAGCAGCTTAGGGCTAGACAGCCCAAGGGGTTCACCCCTCCACTTT.

This chain uses TRBV5-1 with TRBJ1-6; weak D call: TRBD1 (5 bases). Germline loops: CDR1 SGHRS, CDR2 YFSETQ. The germline V and J ends were trimmed by 0 bases and 13 bases, with 14 bases remaining between them. The CDR3 has 14 residues. The CDR3 sequence: CASSLDPGRWPLHF. Here the CDR3 DNA reads TGCGCCAGCAGCTTGGACCCAGGGAGGTGGCCCCTCCACTTT.

This chain connects TRBV6-5 to TRBJ2-1, with 9 nucleotides matching TRBD2. The V segment lost 7 bases and the J segment 7 bases; nucleotides outside the gene matches: 11. The CDR3 runs to 15 residues. Germline V CDR1 and CDR2: MNHEY, SVGAGI. Written as DNA, the CDR3 is TGTGCCAGCACCGCAGATGCGGGGGGGGCGAATGAGCAGTTCTTC. Amino acids: CASTADAGGANEQFF.

V is TRBV2 and J is TRBJ2-3, with D possibly called TRBD1 or TRBD2 (5 bases each). This CDR3 is 16 amino acids long. Germline values: CDR1 SNHLY, CDR2 FYNNEI. The V and J ends lost 4 bases and 1 base respectively, with 15 bases between them. CDR3 protein: CASSGGSVFGTDTQYF. CDR3 DNA: TGTGCCAGCAGTGGGGGGAGTGTTTTTGGCACAGATACGCAGTATTTT.

This clone was seen a single time. The junction departs from germline at one end; a sequencing error may be responsible. The CDR3 sequence: CASSGRGQATEELFF. The CDR3 coding sequence is TGTGCCAGCAGTGGTAGGGGACAGGCGACCGAGGAGCTGTTTTTT. The V and J genes are TRBV25-1 and TRBJ2-2; 8 bases are a match to TRBD1. Germline assignment: CDR1 MGHDK and CDR2 SYGVNS. The CDR3 has 15 amino acids. The entire variable domain, with the rest obtained from reference TRBV25-1 and TRBJ2-2, is as follows: EADIYQTPRYLVIGTGKKITLECSQTMGHDKMYWYQQDPGMELHLIHYSYGVNSTEKGDLSSESTVSRIRTEHFPLTLESARPSHTSQYLCASSGRGQATEELFFGEGSRLTVL.